A single sample gave rise to the 14 T cell receptor beta chains below, sequenced in a study of blood T cell repertoires in COVID-19. Profiled with immunoSEQ multiplex PCR; TCRdb holds only in-frame clones, not every one. Seen here are about 88,000 clones, nearly 90% observed once, and the top ten hold 5.2%. What was sequenced was peripheral blood. Receptor source: a woman of 80 years or more with active COVID-19.

The chain carries TRBV4-1 and TRBJ2-5; no reliable D call. The CDR3 has 14 amino acids. Trimming removed 1 base from V and 1 base from J, with 7 bases in between. The germline V gene has CDR1 MGHRA and CDR2 YSYEKL. CDR3 nucleotides: TGCGCCAGCAGCCAAGGTCCGGTCCAAGAGACCCAGTACTTC. It specifies CASSQGPVQETQYF.

This clone was detected only once. The gene calls are TRBV4-3 and TRBJ1-1; 8 nucleotides line up with TRBD1. The CDR3 sequence is 16 residues long. Per germline, CDR1 LGHNA and CDR2 YSLEER. J lost 5 bases, V lost 1 base, and 9 bases had no gene match. Here the CDR3 reads CASSQAPGQGSTEAFF. The DNA of the CDR3 is TGCGCCAGCAGCCAAGCCCCCGGACAGGGAAGTACTGAAGCTTTCTTT.

This chain links TRBV4-3 with TRBJ2-1, with 7 positions matching TRBD2. Trimming took 0 bases from V and 3 from J; bases not matched to a gene: 8. Germline values: CDR1 LGHNA, CDR2 YSLEER. The length of the CDR3 is 17 residues. CDR3 nucleotide sequence: TGCGCCAGCAGCCAAGATCTACCTAGCGGAAGCTACAATGAGCAGTTCTTC. It codes for CASSQDLPSGSYNEQFF.

The genes are TRBV18 and TRBJ1-6; 7 positions agree with TRBD1. Germline CDR1 is KGHSH and CDR2 is LQKENI. This CDR3 contains 15 residues. V shed 4 bases and J 7 bases; nucleotides not matched to a gene: 7. The CDR3 region is CASSLGQVKNSPLHF. DNA for the CDR3: TGTGCCAGCTCACTCGGACAGGTTAAAAATTCACCCCTCCACTTT.

This sequence joins TRBV30 and TRBJ2-7, with 7 positions matching TRBD2. This CDR3 has 13 residues. Germline V CDR1 and CDR2: GTSNPN, SVGIG (reference sequence). V gave up 2 bases and J gave up 7 bases; unmatched junction bases: 8. As DNA, the CDR3 is TGTGCCTGGAGTAGGCGGGAGACGGAAGAGCAGTACTTC. Protein sequence: CAWSRRETEEQYF. Full variable domain (remainder filled in from reference TRBV30 and TRBJ2-7): SQTIHQWPATLVQPVGSPLSLECTVEGTSNPNLYWYRQAAGRGLQLLFYSVGIGQISSEVPQNLSASRPQDRQFILSSKKLLLSDSGFYLCAWSRRETEEQYFGPGTRLTVT.

This chain links TRBV5-5 with TRBJ2-1; 7 bases are shared with TRBD1. Germline assignment: CDR1 SGHKS and CDR2 YYEKEE (reference sequence). The CDR3 sequence is 13 residues long. V lost 2 bases to trimming and J lost 10 bases; unmatched junction nucleotides: 6. In DNA, the CDR3 is TGTGCCAGCAGCTTTGAACAGGGGACCGAGCAGTTCTTC. Translated: CASSFEQGTEQFF. Based on the CDR3 plus reference TRBV5-5 and TRBJ2-1, the full variable domain is DAGVTQSPTHLIKTRGQQVTLRCSPISGHKSVSWYQQVLGQGPQFIFQYYEKEERGRGNFPDRFSARQFPNYSSELNVNALLLGDSALYLCASSFEQGTEQFFGPGTRLTVL.

The gene calls are TRBV29-1 and TRBJ1-4; 12 bases map to TRBD1. J gave up 2 bases and V 4 bases, and 5 bases lay outside the gene matches. Germline V gives CDR1 SQVTM, CDR2 ANQGSEA. CDR3 size: 16 residues. The CDR3 bases are TGCAGCGTTGGGGGGACAGGGGGCGGGACTAATGAAAAACTGTTTTTT. This codes for CSVGGTGGGTNEKLFF.

V is TRBV5-1 and J is TRBJ2-1; the D gene is possibly TRBD2 (7 bases). Germline V gives CDR1 SGHRS, CDR2 YFSETQ. Trimming stripped 4 bases from V and 3 bases from J, with 14 bases between. This CDR3 is built from 15 residues. The chain's CDR3 is CASSQGGVVYNEQFF. The CDR3 DNA reads as TGCGCCAGCAGCCAAGGGGGGGTGGTCTACAATGAGCAGTTCTTC.

V and J are TRBV3-1 (or the pseudogene TRBV3-2) and TRBJ2-1; D may be TRBD2 (5 bases). The CDR3 loop spans 13 amino acids. V shed 8 bases and J shed 7 bases, with 15 bases lying between them. CDR1 is LGHDT, CDR2 YNNKEL, per germline (reference sequence). The DNA of the CDR3 is TGTGCCAGCCGGGGAGCGCTAGGGAATGAGCAGTTCTTC. Its protein is CASRGALGNEQFF.

This chain uses TRBV7-8 with TRBJ2-5; 13 bases line up with TRBD2. The CDR3 loop spans 19 amino acids. V shed 4 bases and J 1 base; nucleotides not matched to a gene: 12. CDR1 and CDR2 (germline): SGHVS, FQNEAQ. CDR3 DNA: TGTGCCAGCAGCTCGTCGGAGACTAGCGGGAGGTATGCCCAAGAGACCCAGTACTTC. Translating it yields CASSSSETSGRYAQETQYF.

The chain combines TRBV9 with TRBJ1-5, with 7 nucleotides matching TRBD1. V lost 5 bases to trimming and J lost 3 bases; unmatched junction nucleotides: 5. Germline V gives CDR1 SGDLS, CDR2 YYNGEE. The CDR3 totals 14 residues. The CDR3 loop is CASSQTGNNQPQHF. The CDR3 DNA follows: TGTGCCAGCAGTCAGACAGGGAACAATCAGCCCCAGCATTTT.

V usage is TRBV5-4 and J usage is TRBJ2-6, with TRBD1 as a possible D gene (6 bases). Trimming removed 3 bases at V and 0 bases at J, with 7 bases between. Germline-derived CDR1 and CDR2 are SGHNT and YYREEE (reference sequence). The CDR3 contains 15 residues. The CDR3 sequence: CASSSDSSGANVLTF. The CDR3 DNA is TGTGCCAGCAGCTCGGACAGCTCTGGGGCCAACGTCCTGACTTTC.

V and J are TRBV5-1 and TRBJ2-5; D is possibly TRBD1 (6 bases). V gave up 0 bases and J gave up 4 bases, with 10 bases separating them. CDR3 length: 14 amino acids. Germline V CDR1 and CDR2: SGHRS, YFSETQ. CDR3 DNA sequence: TGCGCCAGCAGCTTGGTACAGGGTGGAGAGACCCAGTACTTC. Its translation: CASSLVQGGETQYF.

In its sample, this clone was seen a few times. The J gene is TRBJ1-1, the V gene TRBV5-1, with a weak D call TRBD1 (5 bases). Trimming cost V 0 bases and J 0 bases, with 12 bases left between them. In germline, CDR1 is SGHRS, CDR2 YFSETQ. The CDR3 covers 16 residues. The CDR3 spells CASSLGQRRVNTEAFF. CDR3 sequence (DNA): TGCGCCAGCAGCTTGGGACAGCGAAGGGTGAACACTGAAGCTTTCTTT.